Detailed here is one T cell receptor beta chain. PCR primers comprised 60 Vbeta and 13 Jbeta primers. Sequenced by immunoSEQ multiplex PCR; TCRdb stores in-frame clones only, minus some. The top ten hold approximately 2% of the sample, which has about 160,000 clones, 75% to 90% seen once. V dropped 8 bases and J dropped 0; count of bases not matched to a gene: 3. The V gene's germline CDR1 is ENHRY and CDR2 SYGVKD. This CDR3 is 14 amino acids long. The data were obtained in a study of cytomegalovirus exposure and HLA in healthy donors. This clonotype originated in a woman between 18 and 29 years old in good health and CMV-seronegative. The sample consisted of PBMCs. The rearrangement uses TRBV10-3 and TRBJ2-5; TRBD2 matches at 10 bases. The CDR3 nucleotides read TGTGCCATCGCAGCGGGAGGGAACCAAGAGACCCAGTACTTC. Translating gives CAIAAGGNQETQYF.